The text below deals with one T cell receptor beta chain. Its matching antigen is unknown. This entry belongs to a study of post-analysis software for immune sequencing data. Study results and limitations: About five TRBV segments were more frequent in patients than controls; TRBV5-6, TRBV5-1 and TRBV20-1 belonged to this group. A significant reduction in normalized Chao1 diversity was observed in multiple sclerosis patients versus controls.

CDR3 size: 15 residues. V shed 7 bases, J shed 3 bases, and the junction held 8 bases outside the gene matches. Germline V gene lookup returns CDR1 SEHNR and CDR2 FQNEAQ (reference sequence). Unique molecular identifiers had been added to the TCR beta cDNA libraries. Roughly 500,000 cDNA molecules were obtained from approximately 0.91 to 9.4 million T cells. MiXCR, applied by TCRdb to the PCR reads, yields one record per CDR3 protein. Altogether some 890,000 distinct CDR3 sequences are present, roughly 50% being singletons, with the ten largest covering 4.6%. The chain carries TRBV7-9 and TRBJ2-7; 11 bases are a match to TRBD1. The clonotype originates from a girl between 5 and 17 years old with multiple sclerosis. The sequencing sample was made of blood. The CDR3 coding sequence is TGTGCCAGCACCGATACGGGACAGGGGGTCTACGAGCAGTACTTC. It translates to CASTDTGQGVYEQYF.